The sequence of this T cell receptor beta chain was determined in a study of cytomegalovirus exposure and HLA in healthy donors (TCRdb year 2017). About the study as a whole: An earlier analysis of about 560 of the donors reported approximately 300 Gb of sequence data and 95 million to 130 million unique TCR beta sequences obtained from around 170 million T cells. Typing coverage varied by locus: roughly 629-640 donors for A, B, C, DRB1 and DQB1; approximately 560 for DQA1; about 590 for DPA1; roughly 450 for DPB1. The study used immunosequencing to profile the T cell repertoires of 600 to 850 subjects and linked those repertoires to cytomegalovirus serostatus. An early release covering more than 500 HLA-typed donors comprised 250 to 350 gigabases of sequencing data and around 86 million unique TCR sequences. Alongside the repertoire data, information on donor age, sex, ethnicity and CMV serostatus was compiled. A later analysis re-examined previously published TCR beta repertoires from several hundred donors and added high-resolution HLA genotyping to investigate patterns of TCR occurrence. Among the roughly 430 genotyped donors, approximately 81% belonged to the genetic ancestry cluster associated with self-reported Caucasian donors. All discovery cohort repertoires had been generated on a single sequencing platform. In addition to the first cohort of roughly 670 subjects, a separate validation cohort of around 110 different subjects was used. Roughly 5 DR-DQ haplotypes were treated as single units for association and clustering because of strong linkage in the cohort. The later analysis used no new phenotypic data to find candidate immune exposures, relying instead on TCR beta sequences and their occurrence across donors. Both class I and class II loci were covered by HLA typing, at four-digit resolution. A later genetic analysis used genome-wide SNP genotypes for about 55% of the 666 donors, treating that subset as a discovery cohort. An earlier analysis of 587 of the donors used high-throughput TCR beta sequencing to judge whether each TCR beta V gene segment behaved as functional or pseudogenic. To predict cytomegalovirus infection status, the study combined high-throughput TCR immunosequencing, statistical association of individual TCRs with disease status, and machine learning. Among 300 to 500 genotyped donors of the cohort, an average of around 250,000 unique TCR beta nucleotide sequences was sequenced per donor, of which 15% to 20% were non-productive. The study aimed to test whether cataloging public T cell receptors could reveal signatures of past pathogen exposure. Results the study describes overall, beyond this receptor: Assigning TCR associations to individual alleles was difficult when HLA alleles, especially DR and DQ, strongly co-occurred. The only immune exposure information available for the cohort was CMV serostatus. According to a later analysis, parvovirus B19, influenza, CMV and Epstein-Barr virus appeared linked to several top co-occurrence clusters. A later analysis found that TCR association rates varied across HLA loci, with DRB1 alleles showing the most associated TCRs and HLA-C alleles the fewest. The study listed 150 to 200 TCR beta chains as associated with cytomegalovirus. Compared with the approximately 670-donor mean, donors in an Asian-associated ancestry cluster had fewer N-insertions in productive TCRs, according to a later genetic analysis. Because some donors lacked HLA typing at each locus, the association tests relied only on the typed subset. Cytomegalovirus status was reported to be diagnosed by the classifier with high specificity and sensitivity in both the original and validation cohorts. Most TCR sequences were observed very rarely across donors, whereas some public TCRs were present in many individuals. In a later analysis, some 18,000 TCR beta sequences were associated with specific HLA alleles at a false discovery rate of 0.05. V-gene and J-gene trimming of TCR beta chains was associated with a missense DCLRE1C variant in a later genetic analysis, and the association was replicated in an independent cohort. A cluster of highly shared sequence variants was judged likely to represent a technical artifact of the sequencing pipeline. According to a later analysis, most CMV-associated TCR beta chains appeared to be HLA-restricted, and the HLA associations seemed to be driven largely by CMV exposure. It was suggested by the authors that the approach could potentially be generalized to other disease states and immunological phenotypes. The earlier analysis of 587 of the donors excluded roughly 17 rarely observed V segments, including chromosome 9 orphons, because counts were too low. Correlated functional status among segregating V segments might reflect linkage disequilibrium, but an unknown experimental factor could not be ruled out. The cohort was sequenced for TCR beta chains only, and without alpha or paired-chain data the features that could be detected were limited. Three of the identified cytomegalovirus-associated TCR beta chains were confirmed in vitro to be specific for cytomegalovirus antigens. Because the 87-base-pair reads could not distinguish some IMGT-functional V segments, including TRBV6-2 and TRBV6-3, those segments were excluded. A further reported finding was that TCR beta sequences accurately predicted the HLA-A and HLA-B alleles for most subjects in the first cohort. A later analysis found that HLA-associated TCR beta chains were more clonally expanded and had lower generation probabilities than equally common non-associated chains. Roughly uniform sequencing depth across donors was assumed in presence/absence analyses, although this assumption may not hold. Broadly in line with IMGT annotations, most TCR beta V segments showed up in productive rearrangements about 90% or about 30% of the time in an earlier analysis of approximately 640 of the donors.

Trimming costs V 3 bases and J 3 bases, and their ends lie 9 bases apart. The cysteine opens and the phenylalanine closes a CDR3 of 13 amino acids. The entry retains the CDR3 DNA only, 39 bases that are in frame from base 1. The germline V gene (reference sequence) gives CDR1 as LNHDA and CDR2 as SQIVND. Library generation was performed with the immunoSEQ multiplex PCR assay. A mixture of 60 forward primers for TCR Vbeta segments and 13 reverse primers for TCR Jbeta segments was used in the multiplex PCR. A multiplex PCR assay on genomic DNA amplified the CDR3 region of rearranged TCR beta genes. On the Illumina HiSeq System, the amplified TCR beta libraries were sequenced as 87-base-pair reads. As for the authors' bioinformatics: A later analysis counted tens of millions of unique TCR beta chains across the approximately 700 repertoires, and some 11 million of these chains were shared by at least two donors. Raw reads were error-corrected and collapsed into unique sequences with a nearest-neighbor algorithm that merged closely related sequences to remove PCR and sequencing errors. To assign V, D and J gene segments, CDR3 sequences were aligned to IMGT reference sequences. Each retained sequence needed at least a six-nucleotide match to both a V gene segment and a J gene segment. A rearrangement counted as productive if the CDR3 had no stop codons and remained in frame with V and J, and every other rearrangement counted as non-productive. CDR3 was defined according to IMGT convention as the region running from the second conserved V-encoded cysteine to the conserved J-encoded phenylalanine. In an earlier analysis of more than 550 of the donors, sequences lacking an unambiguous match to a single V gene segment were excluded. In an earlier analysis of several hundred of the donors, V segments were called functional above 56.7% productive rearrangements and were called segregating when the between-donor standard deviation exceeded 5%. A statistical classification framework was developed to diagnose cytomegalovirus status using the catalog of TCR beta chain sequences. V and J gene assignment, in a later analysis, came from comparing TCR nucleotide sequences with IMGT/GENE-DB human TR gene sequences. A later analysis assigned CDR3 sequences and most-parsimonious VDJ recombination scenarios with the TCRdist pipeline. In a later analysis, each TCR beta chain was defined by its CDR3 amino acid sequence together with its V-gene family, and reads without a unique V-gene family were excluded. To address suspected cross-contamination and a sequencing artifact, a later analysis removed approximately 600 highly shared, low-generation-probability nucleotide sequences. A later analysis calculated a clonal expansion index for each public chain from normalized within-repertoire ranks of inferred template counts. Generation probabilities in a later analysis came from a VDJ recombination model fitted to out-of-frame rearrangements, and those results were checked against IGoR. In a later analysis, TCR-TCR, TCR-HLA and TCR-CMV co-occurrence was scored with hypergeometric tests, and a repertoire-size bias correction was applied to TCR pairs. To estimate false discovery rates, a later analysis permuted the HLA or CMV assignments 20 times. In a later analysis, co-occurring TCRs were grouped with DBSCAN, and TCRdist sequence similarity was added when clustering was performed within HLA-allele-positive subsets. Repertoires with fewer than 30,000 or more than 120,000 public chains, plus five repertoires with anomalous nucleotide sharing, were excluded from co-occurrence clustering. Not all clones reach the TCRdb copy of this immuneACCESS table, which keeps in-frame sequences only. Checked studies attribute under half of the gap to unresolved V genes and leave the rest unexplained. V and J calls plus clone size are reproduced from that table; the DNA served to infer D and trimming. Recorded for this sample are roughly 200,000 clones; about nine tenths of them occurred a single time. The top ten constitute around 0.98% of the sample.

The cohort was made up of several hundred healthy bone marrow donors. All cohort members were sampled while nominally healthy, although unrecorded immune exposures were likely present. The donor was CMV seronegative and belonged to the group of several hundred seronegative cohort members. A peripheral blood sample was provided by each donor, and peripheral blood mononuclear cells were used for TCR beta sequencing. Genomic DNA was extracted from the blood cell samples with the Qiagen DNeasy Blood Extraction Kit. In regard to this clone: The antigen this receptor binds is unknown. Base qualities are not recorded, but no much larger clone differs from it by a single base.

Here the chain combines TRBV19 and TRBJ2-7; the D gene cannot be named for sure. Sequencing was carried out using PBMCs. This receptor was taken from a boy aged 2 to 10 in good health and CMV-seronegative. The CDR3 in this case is CASSIPGFYEQYF. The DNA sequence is TGTGCCAGTAGTATCCCAGGATTCTACGAGCAGTACTTC. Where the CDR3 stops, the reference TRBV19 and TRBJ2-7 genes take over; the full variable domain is DGGITQSPKYLFRKEGQNVTLSCEQNLNHDAMYWYRQDPGQGLRLIYYSQIVNDFQKGDIAEGYSVSREKKESFPLTVTSAQKNPTAFYLCASSIPGFYEQYFGPGTRLTVT.